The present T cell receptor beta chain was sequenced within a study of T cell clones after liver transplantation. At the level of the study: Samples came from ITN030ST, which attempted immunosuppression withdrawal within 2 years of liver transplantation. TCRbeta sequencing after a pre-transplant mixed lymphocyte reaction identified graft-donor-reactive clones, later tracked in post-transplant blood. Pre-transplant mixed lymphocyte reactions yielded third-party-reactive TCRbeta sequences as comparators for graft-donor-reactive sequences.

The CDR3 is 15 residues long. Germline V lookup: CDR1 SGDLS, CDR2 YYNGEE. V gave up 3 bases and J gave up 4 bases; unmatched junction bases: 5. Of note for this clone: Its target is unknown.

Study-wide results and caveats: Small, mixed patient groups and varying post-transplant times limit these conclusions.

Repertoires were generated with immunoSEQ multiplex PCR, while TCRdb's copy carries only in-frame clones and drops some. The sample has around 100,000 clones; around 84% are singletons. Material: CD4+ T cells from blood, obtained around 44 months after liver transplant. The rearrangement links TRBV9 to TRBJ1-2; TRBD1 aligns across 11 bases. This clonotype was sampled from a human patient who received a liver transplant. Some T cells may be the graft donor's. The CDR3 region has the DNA TGTGCCAGCAGCGAGGACAGGGGGCGGGTCTATGGCTACACCTTC. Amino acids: CASSEDRGRVYGYTF. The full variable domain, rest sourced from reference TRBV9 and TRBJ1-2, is DSGVTQTPKHLITATGQRVTLRCSPRSGDLSVYWYQQSLDQGLQFLIQYYNGEERAKGNILERFSAQQFPDLHSELNLSSLELGDSALYFCASSEDRGRVYGYTFGSGTRLTVV.